This TCR beta chain was documented in a study of shared clonotypes between healthy human individuals (dated by TCRdb to between 2020 and 2021). The study in broad terms: A few men and a couple of women, aged 18 to 49 years, made up the cohort. For each donor, CD4 naive and CD4 memory were each given three plates, CD8 naive was given two plates, and CD8 memory was given one plate. Blood TCR repertoires of about five healthy adults were deeply sequenced to estimate repertoire size and the extent of clonotype sharing between individuals. To increase sequencing depth and limit assay-specific biases, different laboratories used diverse techniques to prepare libraries and sequence TCR repertoires. Per donor, leukapheresis produced somewhere between about 0.94 and 9.5 billion PBMCs. General study outcomes and caveats: Estimated clonotype richness was generally larger for naive than for memory subsets. Compared with non-shared clonotypes, the clonotypes found in all four sorted-subset donors had higher generation probabilities. Sharing across a few donors was observed for approximately 4.6% of naive CD4, under 4% of naive CD8, around 2.5% of memory CD4, and around 0.42% of memory CD8 clonotypes. Because the study included only a small number of donors, the genetic and exposure-history diversity represented was limited. Sampling was restricted to blood, and TCR repertoires in tissues likely differ from the TCR repertoires found in blood. Based on pairwise subsampling, the degree of clonotype sharing among donors was expected to be affected by sequencing depth. Rarefaction of sorted-subset datasets indicated incomplete sequencing despite the large sequencing depth.

TCR CDR3 regions were amplified from genomic DNA by multiplex PCR using the deep immunoSEQ assay. For each cell subset, the extracted genomic DNA was distributed evenly across all wells of several immunoSEQ 96-well plates, and each plate served as one replicate. For sorted subsets, about 0.2 ug genomic DNA, equal to 30,000 to 35,000 T cell genomes, was loaded into each replicate PCR. Purified libraries were measured with a Qubit 3.0 fluorometer, size-checked on a Bioanalyzer 2100, and measured again with the KAPA Library Quantification kit. Every immunoSEQ 96-well plate was sequenced on a dedicated single-read 150-cycle Illumina NextSeq 550 flow cell. Concerning the study's data processing: Because only junctional sequences without quality scores were contained in the immunoSEQ output, filtering matching that applied to full-length reads could not be performed. Sequences were annotated with PyIR, a Python wrapper for IgBLAST v1.9, using IMGT germline references to assign V/J genes and CDR3. Any read was removed if the V/J assignment was weak (E-value above 1e-6), the CDR3 was missing, or the read contained stop codons, out-of-frame junctions, or ambiguous translated residues. V3J clonotypes were defined as sequences sharing the same inferred V gene, J gene, and CDR3 amino acid sequence. To compute the percentage overlap between repertoires, the number of shared unique clonotypes was divided by the size of the smaller repertoire. Richness of each repertoire was evaluated using RTK rarefaction, the Chao1 estimator, and Recon v2.1 estimates of unobserved clonotypes. Generation probabilities were computed with OLGA for all TCRbeta clonotypes obtained by the gDNA method from four donors. Here the immuneACCESS table is served through TCRdb, limited to in-frame sequences with V and J called. Missing clones are a known gap in these copies; in checked studies unresolved V genes cover under half, and the rest lacks a known reason. The D gene and trimming were derived from the DNA, and the V and J assignments and clone size from that table. Recorded for this sample are some 1,600,000 clones; nearly 99% of them occurred a single time. The ten largest clones take up about 0.4% of the sample.

Donors were healthy HIV-negative adults with no recently reported acute infections or vaccinations. Every donor was a Caucasian adult residing in Nashville, Tennessee, USA. CD4+ T cells were enriched by magnetic negative selection; naive cells were then positively selected on CD45RA, and the negative fraction formed the memory subset. After blood collection by leukapheresis, PBMCs were isolated using Ficoll-Histopaque density gradient centrifugation and then cryopreserved in the vapor phase of liquid nitrogen. Purity and quantity of every magnetically sorted T cell population were checked by analytical flow cytometry. Genomic DNA was isolated from every sorted fraction and measured by UV absorbance on a Nanodrop 2000c. CDR3 length: 14 amino acids, cysteine to phenylalanine. Solely the CDR3 DNA is kept, with 42 bases framed from the first base. Germline trimming: 3 bases from V, 7 bases from J; junction bases outside gene matches: 7. CDR1 SGDLS and CDR2 YYNGEE are derived from the germline V gene.

In the case of this clone: Its antigen target is currently unknown. Nothing much larger sits one base from this clone, and base qualities are not available.

The V and J genes are TRBV9 and TRBJ2-7; 10 bases in the middle match TRBD1. The sequence came from a man aged 25 to 40 in good health. Sequenced: naive CD4+ T cells sorted from blood. The sample's cell subset or site, from its label and the paper: CD45RA+ positively selected. The DNA is TGTGCCAGCAGCGCCCGGGACAGGGGCTGGGAGCAGTACTTC. It is translated as CASSARDRGWEQYF.